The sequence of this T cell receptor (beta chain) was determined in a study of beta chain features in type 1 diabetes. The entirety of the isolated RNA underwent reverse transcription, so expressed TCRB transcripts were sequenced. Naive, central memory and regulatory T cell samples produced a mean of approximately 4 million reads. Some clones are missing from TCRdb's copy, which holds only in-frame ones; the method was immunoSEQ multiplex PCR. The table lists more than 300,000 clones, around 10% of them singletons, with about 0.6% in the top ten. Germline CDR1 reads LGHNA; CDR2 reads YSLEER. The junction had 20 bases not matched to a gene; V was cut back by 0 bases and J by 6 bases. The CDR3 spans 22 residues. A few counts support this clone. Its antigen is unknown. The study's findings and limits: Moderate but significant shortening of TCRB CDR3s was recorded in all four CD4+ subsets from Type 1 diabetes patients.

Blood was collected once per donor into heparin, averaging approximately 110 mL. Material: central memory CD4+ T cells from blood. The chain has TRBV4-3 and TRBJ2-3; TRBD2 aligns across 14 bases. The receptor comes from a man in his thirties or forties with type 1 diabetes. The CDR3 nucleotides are TGCGCCAGCAGCCAAGAAGTTCCGGGACCCGGGCGACTAGCGGGAGGGGGGGATACGCAGTATTTT. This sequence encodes CASSQEVPGPGRLAGGGDTQYF.